This note documents a single T cell receptor (beta chain) sequence. Trimming removed 7 bases from V and 0 bases from J; junction bases left unmatched: 12. CDR1 is LGHNA and CDR2 is YNFKEQ in the germline V gene. The CDR3 is 18 amino acids. This sample stems from a study of response to subunit inactivated influenza vaccine. TCRdb passed the RT-PCR reads through MiXCR, listing each CDR3 protein once. The sample consists of about 180,000 distinct CDR3 sequences, approximately 12% of them appearing once. The source is a man between 50 and 70 years old who received an inactivated influenza vaccine. The chain carries TRBV4-2 and TRBJ2-2; TRBD2 aligns across 9 bases. The source was CD8+ T cells sorted from PBMCs, collected approximately 25 months after vaccination. In DNA form, the CDR3 reads TGTGCCAGCACCGAAGCCCCTAGCGGGATGACGAACACCGGGGAGCTGTTTTTT. Protein: CASTEAPSGMTNTGELFF.